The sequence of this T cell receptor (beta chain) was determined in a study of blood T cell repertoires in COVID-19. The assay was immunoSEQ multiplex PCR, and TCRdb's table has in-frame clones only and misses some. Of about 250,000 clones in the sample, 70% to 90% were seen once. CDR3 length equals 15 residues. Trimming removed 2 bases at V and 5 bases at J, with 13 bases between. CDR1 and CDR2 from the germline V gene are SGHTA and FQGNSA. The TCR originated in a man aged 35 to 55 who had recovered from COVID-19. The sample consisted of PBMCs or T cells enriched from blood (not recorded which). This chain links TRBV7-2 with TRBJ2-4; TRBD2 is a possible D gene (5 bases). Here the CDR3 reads CASSLMVGAENIQYF. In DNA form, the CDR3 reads TGTGCCAGCAGCTTAATGGTGGGAGCGGAAAACATTCAGTACTTC.